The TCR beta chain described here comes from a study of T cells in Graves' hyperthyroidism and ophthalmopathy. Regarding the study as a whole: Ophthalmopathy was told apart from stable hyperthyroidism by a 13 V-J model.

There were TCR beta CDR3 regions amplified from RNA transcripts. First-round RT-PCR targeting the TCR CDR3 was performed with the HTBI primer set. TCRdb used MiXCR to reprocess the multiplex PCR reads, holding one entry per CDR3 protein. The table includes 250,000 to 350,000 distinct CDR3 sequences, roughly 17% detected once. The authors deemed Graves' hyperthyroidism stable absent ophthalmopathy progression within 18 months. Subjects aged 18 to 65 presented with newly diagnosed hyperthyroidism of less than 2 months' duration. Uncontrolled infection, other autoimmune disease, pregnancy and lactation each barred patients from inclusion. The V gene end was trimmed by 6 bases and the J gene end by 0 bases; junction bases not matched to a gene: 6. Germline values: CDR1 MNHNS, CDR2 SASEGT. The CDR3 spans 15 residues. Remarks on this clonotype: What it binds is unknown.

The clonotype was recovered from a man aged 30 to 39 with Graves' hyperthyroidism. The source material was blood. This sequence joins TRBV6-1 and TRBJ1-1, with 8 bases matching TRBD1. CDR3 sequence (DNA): TGTGCCAGCAGCAACCGGGACAGGCTGAACACTGAAGCTTTCTTT. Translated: CASSNRDRLNTEAFF.